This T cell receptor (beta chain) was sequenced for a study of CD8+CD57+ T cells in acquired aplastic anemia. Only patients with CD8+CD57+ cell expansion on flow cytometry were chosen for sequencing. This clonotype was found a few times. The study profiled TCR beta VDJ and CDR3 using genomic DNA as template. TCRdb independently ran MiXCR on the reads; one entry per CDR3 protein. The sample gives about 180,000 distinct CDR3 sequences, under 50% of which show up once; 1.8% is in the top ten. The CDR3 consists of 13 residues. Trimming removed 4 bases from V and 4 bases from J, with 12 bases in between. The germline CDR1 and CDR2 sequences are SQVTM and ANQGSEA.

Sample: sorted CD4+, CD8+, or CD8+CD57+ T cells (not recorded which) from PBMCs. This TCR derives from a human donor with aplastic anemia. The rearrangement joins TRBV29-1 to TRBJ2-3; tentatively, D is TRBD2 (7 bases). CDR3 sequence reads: CSVAGGGPDTQYF. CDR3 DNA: TGCAGCGTTGCCGGCGGGGGCCCAGATACGCAGTATTTT.